This T cell receptor (beta chain) was observed in a study of shared clonotypes between healthy human individuals. CDR1 and CDR2 from the germline V gene are MGHRA and YSYEKL. V was trimmed by 4 bases and J by 8 bases, leaving 20 bases between them. The CDR3 has 15 amino acids. TCRdb's table, derived via immunoSEQ multiplex PCR, lists solely in-frame clones and lacks some. The sample carries over 2 million clones, under 95% recorded once. Findings of the study overall: Approximately 5.1% was the fraction of naive CD4 clonotypes found shared across several donors.

Details on this clone: What it binds is not known.

This receptor was taken from a man between 18 and 29 years old in good health. Some clones in this sample may be carry-over from other donors' samples. The chain joins TRBV4-1 to TRBJ1-2; no definite D call. The sequencing sample was made of naive CD4+ T cells from PBMCs. Subset here: CD45RA+ positively selected. The CDR3 nucleotides are TGCGCCAGCAGCCGAGAGGGAGCTCCACCTCTGGGCTACACCTTC. Translating it yields CASSREGAPPLGYTF.